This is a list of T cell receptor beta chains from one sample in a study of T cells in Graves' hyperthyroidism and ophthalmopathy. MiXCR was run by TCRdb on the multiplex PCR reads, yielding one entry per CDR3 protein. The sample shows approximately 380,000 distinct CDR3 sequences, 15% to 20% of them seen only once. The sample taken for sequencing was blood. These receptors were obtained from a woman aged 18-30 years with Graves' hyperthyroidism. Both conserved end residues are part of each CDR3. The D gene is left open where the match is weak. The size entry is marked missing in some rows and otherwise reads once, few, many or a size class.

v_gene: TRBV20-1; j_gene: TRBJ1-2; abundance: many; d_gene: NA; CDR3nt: TGCAGTGCTGAACAGGCTAACTATGGCTACACCTTC; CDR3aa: CSAEQANYGYTF
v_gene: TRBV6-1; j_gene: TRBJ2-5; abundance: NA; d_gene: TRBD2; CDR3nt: TGTGCCAGCAGTGGGTGGGGGGGAGAAGTGGGGGAGACCCAGTACTTC; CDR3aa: CASSGWGGEVGETQYF
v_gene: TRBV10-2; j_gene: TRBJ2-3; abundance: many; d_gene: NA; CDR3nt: TGCGCCAGCAGTGACCCAGGGGTTGCAGATACGCAGTATTTT; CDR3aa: CASSDPGVADTQYF
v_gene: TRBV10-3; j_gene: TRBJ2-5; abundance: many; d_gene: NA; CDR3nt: TGTGCCGCCTGGGGCGGAGAAGGAGAGACCCAGTACTTC; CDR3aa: CAAWGGEGETQYF
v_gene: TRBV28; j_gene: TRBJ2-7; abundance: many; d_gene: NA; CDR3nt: TGTGCCAGCAGTTTTACGGGACACTCCTACGAGCAGTACTTC; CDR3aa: CASSFTGHSYEQYF
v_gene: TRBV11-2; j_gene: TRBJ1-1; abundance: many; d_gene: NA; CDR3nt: TGTGCCAGCAGCTGGGGGCGGGTGAACACTGAAGCTTTCTTT; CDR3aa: CASSWGRVNTEAFF
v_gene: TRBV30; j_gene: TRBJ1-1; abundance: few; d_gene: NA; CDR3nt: TGTGCCTGGAGTGCAAGGGGGTTTAGCACTGAAGCTTTCTTT; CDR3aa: CAWSARGFSTEAFF
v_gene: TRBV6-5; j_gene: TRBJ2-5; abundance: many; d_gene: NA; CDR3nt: TGTGCCAGCAGTTACTCTGGCAGGGGAGGAGAGACCCAGTACTTC; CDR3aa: CASSYSGRGGETQYF
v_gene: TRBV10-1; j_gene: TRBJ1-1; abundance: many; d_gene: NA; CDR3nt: TGCGCCAGCAGTCCTTTCCTAGGGGCGGGCACTGAAGCTTTCTTT; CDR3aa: CASSPFLGAGTEAFF
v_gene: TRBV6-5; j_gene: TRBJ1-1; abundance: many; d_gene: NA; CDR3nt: TGTGCCAGCACCACGGACAGCAACACTGAAGCTTTCTTT; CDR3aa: CASTTDSNTEAFF
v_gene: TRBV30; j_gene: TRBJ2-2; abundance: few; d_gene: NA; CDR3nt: TGTGCCTGTACCCAGGTCACCGGGGAGCTGTTTTTT; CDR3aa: CACTQVTGELFF
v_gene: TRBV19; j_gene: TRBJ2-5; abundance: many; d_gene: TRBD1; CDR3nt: TGTGCCAGTAGAAAGGGGACAGCAGAGACCCAGTACTTC; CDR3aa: CASRKGTAETQYF
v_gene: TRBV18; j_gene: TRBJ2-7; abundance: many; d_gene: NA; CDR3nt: TGTGCCAGCAGCCCAGGGAGGTACGAGCAGTACTTC; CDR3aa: CASSPGRYEQYF
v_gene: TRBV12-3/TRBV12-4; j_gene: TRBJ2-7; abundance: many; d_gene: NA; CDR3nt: TGTGCCAGCAGTTGGGGCCGACTCCGCCAGTACTTC; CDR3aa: CASSWGRLRQYF
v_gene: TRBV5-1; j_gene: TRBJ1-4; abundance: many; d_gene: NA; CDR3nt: TGCGCCAGCAGCTTGGATCCGGGACCGTCCTTAACTGAAAAACTGTTTTTT; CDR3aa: CASSLDPGPSLTEKLFF
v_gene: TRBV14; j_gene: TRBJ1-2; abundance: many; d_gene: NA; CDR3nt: TGTGCCAGCAGCCGGGCATGGGGGTTGACCTTC; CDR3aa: CASSRAWGLTF
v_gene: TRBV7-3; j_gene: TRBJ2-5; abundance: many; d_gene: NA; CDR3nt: TGTGCCAGCAGCGCCGGGACACAAGAGACCCAGTACTTC; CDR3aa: CASSAGTQETQYF
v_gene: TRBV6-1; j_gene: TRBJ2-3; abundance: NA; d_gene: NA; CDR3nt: TGTGCCAGCACCCCTTCCCCCTCGGGCACAGATACGCAGTATTTT; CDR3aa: CASTPSPSGTDTQYF
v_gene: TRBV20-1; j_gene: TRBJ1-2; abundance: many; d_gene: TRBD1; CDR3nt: TGCAGTGCTCCTTCGGGACAGCTTGGCTACACCTTC; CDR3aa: CSAPSGQLGYTF
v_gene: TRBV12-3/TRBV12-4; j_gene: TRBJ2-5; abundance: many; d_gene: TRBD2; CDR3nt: TGTGCCAGCAGTTTGACAGCGGGGGGTCAAGAGACCCAGTACTTC; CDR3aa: CASSLTAGGQETQYF
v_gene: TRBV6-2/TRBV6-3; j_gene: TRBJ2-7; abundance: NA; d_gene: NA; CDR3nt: TGTGCCAGCAGACGTTTAGTCGGGGGTGGCTACGAGCAGTACTTC; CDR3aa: CASRRLVGGGYEQYF
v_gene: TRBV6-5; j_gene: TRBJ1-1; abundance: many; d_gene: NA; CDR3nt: TGTGCCAGCAGTTTCTCCGGGGCGATTGAAGCTTTCTTT; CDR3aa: CASSFSGAIEAFF
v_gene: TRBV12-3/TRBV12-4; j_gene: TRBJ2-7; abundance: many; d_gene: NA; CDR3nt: TGTGCCAGCAGCCCAGGGGTTGCCTACGAGCAGTACTTC; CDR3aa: CASSPGVAYEQYF
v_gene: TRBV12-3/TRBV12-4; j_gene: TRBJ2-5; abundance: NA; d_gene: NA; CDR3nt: TGTGCCAGCGAGGTCAGGGGATCCCAAGAGACCGAGTACTTC; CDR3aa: CASEVRGSQETEYF
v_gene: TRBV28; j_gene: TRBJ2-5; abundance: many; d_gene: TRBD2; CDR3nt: TGTGCCAGTCGACTAGCGGGATCCAAAGAGACCCAGTACTTC; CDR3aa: CASRLAGSKETQYF
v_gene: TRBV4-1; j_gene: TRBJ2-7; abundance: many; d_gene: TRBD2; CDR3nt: TGCGCCAGCAGCCTCTGGGCGGGGGGTGAATACGAGCAGTACTTC; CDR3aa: CASSLWAGGEYEQYF
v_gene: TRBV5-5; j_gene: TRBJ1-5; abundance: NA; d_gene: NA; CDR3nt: TGTGCCAGCAGCCCGCAGGAGGGTTCCTACCAGCCCCAGCATTTT; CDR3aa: CASSPQEGSYQPQHF
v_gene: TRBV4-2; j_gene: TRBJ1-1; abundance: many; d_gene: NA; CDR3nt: TGTGCCAGCAGCCAAGTCTCAGAAAACACTGAAGCTTTCTTT; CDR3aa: CASSQVSENTEAFF
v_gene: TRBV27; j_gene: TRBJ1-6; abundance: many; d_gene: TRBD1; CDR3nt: TGTGCCAGCAGGGCGGACAGGAACGGGTCACCCCTCCACTTT; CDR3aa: CASRADRNGSPLHF
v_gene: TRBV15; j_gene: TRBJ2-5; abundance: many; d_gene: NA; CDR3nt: TGTGCCACCAGCAAATTAATCGGGACTCAAGAGACCCAGTACTTC; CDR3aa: CATSKLIGTQETQYF
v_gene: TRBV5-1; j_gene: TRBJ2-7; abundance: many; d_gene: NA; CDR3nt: TGCGCCAGCAGCTTGGGAACAGCGAACGAGCAGTACTTC; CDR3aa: CASSLGTANEQYF
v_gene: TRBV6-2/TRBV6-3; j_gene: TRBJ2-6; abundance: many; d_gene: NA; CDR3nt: TGTGCCAGCATCCTTACTGCTGGGGCCAACGTCCTGACTTTC; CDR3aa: CASILTAGANVLTF
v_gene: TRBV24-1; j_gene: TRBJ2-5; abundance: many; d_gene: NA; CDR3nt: TGTGCCACCAGTGACCCGGCAGGCGGAGGAGAGACCCAGTACTTC; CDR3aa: CATSDPAGGGETQYF
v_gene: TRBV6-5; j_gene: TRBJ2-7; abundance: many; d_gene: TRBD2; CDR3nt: TGTGCCAGCAGCCTTCAACCTAGCGGGGTTACCTACGAGCAGTACTTC; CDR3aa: CASSLQPSGVTYEQYF
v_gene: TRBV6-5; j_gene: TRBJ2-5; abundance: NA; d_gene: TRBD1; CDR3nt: TGTGCCAGCAGTTACTCGGGGACAGGGGGCGACCCTTATGAGACCCAGTACTTC; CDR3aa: CASSYSGTGGDPYETQYF
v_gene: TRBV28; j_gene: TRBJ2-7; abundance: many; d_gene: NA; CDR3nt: TGTGCCAGCAGCCTTGGACGGAACTACGAGCAGTACTTC; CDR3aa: CASSLGRNYEQYF
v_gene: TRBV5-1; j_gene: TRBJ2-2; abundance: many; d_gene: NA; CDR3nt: TGCGCCAGCAGGACGTCCCAGGGCACTACCGGGGAGCTGTTTTTT; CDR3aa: CASRTSQGTTGELFF
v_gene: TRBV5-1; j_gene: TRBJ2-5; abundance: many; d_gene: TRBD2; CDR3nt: TGCGCCAGCAGCCGGGGGGGCGTTGTGGAGACCCAGTACTTC; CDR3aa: CASSRGGVVETQYF
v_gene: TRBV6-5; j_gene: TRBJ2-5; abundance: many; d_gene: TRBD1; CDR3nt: TGTGCCAGCAGTTATCCAACCGGGACAGGGAAAGGGGAGACCCAGTACTTC; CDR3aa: CASSYPTGTGKGETQYF
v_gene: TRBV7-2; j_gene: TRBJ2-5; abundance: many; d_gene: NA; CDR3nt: TGTGCCAGCAGCTCGGCGGAGACCCAGTACTTC; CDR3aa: CASSSAETQYF
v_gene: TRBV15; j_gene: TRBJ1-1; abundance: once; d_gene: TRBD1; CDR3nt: TGTGCCACCAGCAGAGACGGGGGACAGGGGAACACTGAAGCTTTCTTT; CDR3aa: CATSRDGGQGNTEAFF
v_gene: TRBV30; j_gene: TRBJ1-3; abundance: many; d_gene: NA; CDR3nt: TGTGCCTGGAGTGTACAGGTTGGAAACACCATATATTTT; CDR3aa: CAWSVQVGNTIYF
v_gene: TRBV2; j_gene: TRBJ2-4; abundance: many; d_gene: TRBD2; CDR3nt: TGTGCCAGCAGTGTTCCAGCGGGGGGCCGATTGGGCATTCAGTACTTC; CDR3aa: CASSVPAGGRLGIQYF
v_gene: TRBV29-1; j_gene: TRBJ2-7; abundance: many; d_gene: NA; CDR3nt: TGCAGCGTTCGGGGTCGAGCGACCTACGAGCAGTACTTC; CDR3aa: CSVRGRATYEQYF
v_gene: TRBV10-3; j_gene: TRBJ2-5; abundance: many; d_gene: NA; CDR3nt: TGTGCCACCCAGAACCGGGCCCAGAGGGAGACCCAGTACTTC; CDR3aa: CATQNRAQRETQYF
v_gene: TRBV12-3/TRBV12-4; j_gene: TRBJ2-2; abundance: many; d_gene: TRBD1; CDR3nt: TGTGCCAGCAGCCCCGGACAGGGTGGGCCCGGGGAGCTGTTTTTT; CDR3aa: CASSPGQGGPGELFF
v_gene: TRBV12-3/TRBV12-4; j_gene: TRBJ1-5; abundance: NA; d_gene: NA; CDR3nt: TGTGCCAGCACCAGTGACCCAGGGGGCAATCAGCCCCAGCATTTT; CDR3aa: CASTSDPGGNQPQHF
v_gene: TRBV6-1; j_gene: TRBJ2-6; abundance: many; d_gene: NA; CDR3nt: TGTGCCAGCAGTCCTACAGGAGTGGCTGGGGCCAACGTCCTGACTTTC; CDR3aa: CASSPTGVAGANVLTF
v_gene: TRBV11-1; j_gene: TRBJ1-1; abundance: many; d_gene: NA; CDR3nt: TGTGCCAGCAGCTCCTCAGGGGAAATGCGTAACACTGAAGCTTTCTTT; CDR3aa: CASSSSGEMRNTEAFF
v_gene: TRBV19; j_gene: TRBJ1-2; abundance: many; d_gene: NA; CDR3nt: TGTGCCAGTAGTATAGGAGGAGGAGGCTACACCTTC; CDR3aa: CASSIGGGGYTF
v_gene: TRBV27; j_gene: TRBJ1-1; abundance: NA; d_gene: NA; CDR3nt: TGTGCCAGCAGTTCCACCGGGACTTACACTGAAGCTTTCTTT; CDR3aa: CASSSTGTYTEAFF
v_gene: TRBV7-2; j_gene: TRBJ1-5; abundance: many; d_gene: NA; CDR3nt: TGTGCCAGCAGCTTAGTGTTTGGCGGGGATCAGCCCCAGCATTTT; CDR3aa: CASSLVFGGDQPQHF
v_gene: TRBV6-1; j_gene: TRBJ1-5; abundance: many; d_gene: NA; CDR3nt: TGTGCCAGCAGTGAGATTTTACAGGTTAATCAGCCCCAGCATTTT; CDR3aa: CASSEILQVNQPQHF
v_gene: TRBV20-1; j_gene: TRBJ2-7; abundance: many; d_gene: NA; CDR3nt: TGCAGTGCTAGAGATCGTCCTAGCGAGGACTACGAGCAGTACTTC; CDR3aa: CSARDRPSEDYEQYF
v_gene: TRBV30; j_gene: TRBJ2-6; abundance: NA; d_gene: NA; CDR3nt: TGTGCCTGGAGTGATAGCTCTGGGGCCAACGTCCTGACTTTC; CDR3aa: CAWSDSSGANVLTF
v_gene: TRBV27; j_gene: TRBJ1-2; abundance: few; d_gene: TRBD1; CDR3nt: TGTGCCAGCGCACCCGGGACAGGGAACTATGGCTACACCTTC; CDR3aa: CASAPGTGNYGYTF
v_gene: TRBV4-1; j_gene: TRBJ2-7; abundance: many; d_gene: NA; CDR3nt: TGCGCCAGCAGCCAAGATAGCGGGACAGGTGCGTTCTACGAGCAGTACTTC; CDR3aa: CASSQDSGTGAFYEQYF
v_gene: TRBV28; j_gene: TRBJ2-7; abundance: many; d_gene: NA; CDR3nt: TGTGCCAGCCAAGGCGGTACCTACGAGCAGTACTTC; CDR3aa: CASQGGTYEQYF
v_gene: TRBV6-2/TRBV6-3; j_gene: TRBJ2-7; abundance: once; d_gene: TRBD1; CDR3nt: TGTGCCAGCAGTTACGAAGGAACAGGGGGCTACGAGCAGTACTTC; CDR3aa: CASSYEGTGGYEQYF
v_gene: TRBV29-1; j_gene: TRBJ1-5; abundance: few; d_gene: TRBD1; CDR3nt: TGCAGCGTCGGGACAGGGGATTCATATCAGCCCCAGCATTTT; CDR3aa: CSVGTGDSYQPQHF